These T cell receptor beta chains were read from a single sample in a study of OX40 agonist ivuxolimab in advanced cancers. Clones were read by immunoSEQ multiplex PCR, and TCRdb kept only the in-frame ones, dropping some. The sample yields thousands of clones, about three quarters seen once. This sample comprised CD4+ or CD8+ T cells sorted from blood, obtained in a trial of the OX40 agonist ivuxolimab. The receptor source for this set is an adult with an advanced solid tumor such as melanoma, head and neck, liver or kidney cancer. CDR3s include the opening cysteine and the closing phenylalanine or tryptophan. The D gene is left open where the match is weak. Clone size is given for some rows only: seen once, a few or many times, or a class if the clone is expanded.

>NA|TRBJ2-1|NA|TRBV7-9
CASSLRGGVDEQFF
TGTGCCAGCAGCCTAAGGGGGGGCGTGGATGAGCAGTTCTTC
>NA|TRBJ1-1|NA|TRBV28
CASSIGTDTEAFF
TGTGCCAGCTCAATAGGTACGGATACTGAAGCTTTCTTT
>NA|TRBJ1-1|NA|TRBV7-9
CASSLAGRASAEAFF
TGTGCCAGCAGCTTAGCGGGCAGGGCTAGCGCTGAAGCTTTCTTT
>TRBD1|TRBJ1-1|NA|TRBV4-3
CASSQYRPTGLGNTEAFF
TGCGCCAGCAGCCAATATCGACCGACAGGGTTGGGGAACACTGAAGCTTTCTTT
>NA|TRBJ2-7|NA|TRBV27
CASSPYRTYEQYF
TGTGCCAGCAGTCCCTACCGAACCTACGAGCAGTACTTC
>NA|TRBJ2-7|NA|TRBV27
CASSFGDKSYEQYF
TGTGCCAGCAGTTTCGGCGACAAGTCCTACGAGCAGTACTTC
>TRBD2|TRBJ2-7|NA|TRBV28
CASSLGTSVSYEQYF
TGTGCCAGCAGTTTGGGGACTAGCGTATCCTACGAGCAGTACTTC
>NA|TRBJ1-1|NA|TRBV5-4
CASSWGNTEAFF
TGTGCCAGCAGCTGGGGGAACACTGAAGCTTTCTTT
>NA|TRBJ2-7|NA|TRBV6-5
CASSYSMVSEQYF
TGTGCCAGCAGTTACTCGATGGTGTCCGAGCAGTACTTC
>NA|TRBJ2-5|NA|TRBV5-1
CASSLEWDRETQYF
TGCGCCAGCAGCTTGGAGTGGGACCGAGAGACCCAGTACTTC
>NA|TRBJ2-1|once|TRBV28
CASSPPPNEQFF
TGTGCCAGCAGTCCGCCCCCAAATGAGCAGTTCTTC
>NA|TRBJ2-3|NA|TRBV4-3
CASSPRADTDTQYF
TGCGCCAGCAGCCCCCGTGCGGACACAGATACGCAGTATTTT
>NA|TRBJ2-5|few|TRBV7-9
CASSSYSSRFQETQYF
TGTGCCAGCAGCTCGTACTCGAGCCGATTCCAAGAGACCCAGTACTTC
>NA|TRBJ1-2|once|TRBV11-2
CASSLGGYGYTF
TGCGCCAGCAGCCTCGGAGGCTATGGCTACACCTTC
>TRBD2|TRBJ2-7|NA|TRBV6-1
CASRPRGGLGEQYF
TGTGCCAGCAGACCCCGGGGGGGGCTTGGCGAGCAGTACTTC
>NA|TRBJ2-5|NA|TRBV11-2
CASSLAETQYF
TGTGCCAGCAGCTTAGCTGAGACCCAGTACTTC
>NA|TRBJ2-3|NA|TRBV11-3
CASSFHTDTQYF
TGTGCCAGCAGCTTCCACACAGATACGCAGTATTTT
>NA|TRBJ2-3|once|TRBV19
CASSTTSTDTQYF
TGTGCCAGTAGTACTACTAGCACAGATACGCAGTATTTT
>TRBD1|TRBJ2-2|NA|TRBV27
CASSLSPTGASGELFF
TGTGCCAGCAGTTTATCTCCGACAGGGGCGTCCGGGGAGCTGTTTTTT
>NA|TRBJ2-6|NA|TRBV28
CASSNDWAGANVLTF
TGTGCCAGCAGTAACGACTGGGCTGGGGCCAACGTCCTGACTTTC
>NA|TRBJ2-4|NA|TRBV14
CASSQQQRNIQYF
TGTGCCAGCAGCCAACAACAGAGAAACATTCAGTACTTC
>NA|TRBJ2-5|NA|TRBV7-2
CASSFNQAETQYF
TGTGCCAGCAGCTTTAACCAAGCGGAGACCCAGTACTTC
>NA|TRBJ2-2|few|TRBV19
CASSIFKTGELFF
TGTGCCAGTAGTATTTTCAAAACCGGGGAGCTGTTTTTT
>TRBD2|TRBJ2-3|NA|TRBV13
CASSPGLAGTDTQYF
TGTGCCAGCAGCCCTGGACTAGCGGGCACAGATACGCAGTATTTT
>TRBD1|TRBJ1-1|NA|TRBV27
CASGLRGPNTEAFF
TGTGCCAGCGGCCTCAGGGGGCCGAACACTGAAGCTTTCTTT
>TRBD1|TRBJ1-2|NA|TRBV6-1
CASSEGLGTGNYGYTF
TGTGCCAGCAGTGAAGGTCTCGGGACAGGGAACTATGGCTACACCTTC
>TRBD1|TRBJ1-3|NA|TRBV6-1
CASSETGNGNTIYF
TGTGCCAGCAGTGAGACAGGGAATGGAAACACCATATATTTT
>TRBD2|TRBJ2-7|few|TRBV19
CASRTSGEGYEQYF
TGTGCCAGTCGGACTAGCGGGGAGGGCTACGAGCAGTACTTC
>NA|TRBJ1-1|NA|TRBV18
CASSPREGPTEAFF
TGTGCCAGCTCACCGAGGGAGGGGCCAACTGAAGCTTTCTTT
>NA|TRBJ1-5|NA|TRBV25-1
CASSDLSNQPQHF
TGTGCCAGCAGTGACCTGAGCAATCAGCCCCAGCATTTT
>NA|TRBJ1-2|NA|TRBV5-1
CASSLGGNYGYTF
TGCGCCAGCAGCTTGGGAGGGAACTATGGCTACACCTTC
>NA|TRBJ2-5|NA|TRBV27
CASSFSGVGETQYF
TGTGCCAGCAGTTTCTCAGGGGTGGGAGAGACCCAGTACTTC
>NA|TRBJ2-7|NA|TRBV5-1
CASSLAGGGHEQYF
TGCGCCAGCAGCTTGGCGGGAGGGGGCCACGAGCAGTACTTC
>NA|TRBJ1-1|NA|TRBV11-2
CASSPPGRTEAFF
TGTGCCAGCAGCCCACCGGGGAGGACTGAAGCTTTCTTT
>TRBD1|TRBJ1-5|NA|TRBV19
CASRDRGFGEPQHF
TGTGCCAGTAGAGACAGGGGGTTCGGTGAGCCCCAGCATTTT
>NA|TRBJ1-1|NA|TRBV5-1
CASSFPPNTEAFF
TGCGCCAGCAGCTTCCCCCCGAACACTGAAGCTTTCTTT
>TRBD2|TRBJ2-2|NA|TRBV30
CAYTAGVGTGELFF
TGTGCCTATACAGCGGGAGTTGGGACCGGGGAGCTGTTTTTT
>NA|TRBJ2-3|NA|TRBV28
CASSYRGWTDTQYF
TGTGCCAGCAGTTACCGGGGGTGGACAGATACGCAGTATTTT
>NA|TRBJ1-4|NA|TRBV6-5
CASSYSPGTNEKLFF
TGTGCCAGCAGTTACTCTCCAGGGACTAATGAAAAACTGTTTTTT
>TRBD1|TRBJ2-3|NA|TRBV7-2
CASSQTGLEMGTDTQYF
TGTGCCAGCAGCCAGACAGGGCTGGAAATGGGTACAGATACGCAGTATTTT
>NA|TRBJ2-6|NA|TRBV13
CASSLGGAGANVLTF
TGTGCCAGCAGCTTAGGGGGGGCTGGGGCCAACGTCCTGACTTTC
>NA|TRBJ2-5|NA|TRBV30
CAWAGQNWDSQYF
TGTGCCTGGGCGGGACAGAATTGGGATTCCCAGTACTTC
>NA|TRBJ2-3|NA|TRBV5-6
CASKGHKDTQYF
TGTGCCAGCAAGGGGCACAAAGATACGCAGTATTTT
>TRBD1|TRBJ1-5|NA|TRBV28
CASSLGQLNQPQHF
TGTGCCAGCAGTCTGGGACAGCTCAATCAGCCCCAGCATTTT
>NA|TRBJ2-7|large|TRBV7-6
CASSIASDSSYEQYF
TGTGCCAGCAGCATTGCCTCGGACAGCAGCTACGAGCAGTACTTC
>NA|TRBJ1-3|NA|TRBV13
CASSQGVAGNTIYF
TGTGCCAGCAGCCAGGGTGTAGCTGGAAACACCATATATTTT
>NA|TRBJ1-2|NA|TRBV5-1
CASSLAAAADGYTF
TGCGCCAGCAGCTTGGCGGCAGCCGCCGATGGCTACACCTTC
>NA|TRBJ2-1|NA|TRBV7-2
CASSLVGGVNEQFF
TGTGCCAGCAGCTTAGTAGGGGGGGTAAATGAGCAGTTCTTC
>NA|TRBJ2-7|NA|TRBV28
CASSFLTTGERERYEQYF
TGTGCCAGCAGCTTCCTTACTACAGGGGAGCGGGAGAGGTACGAGCAGTACTTC
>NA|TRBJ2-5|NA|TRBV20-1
CSARRETQYF
TGCAGTGCCCGCAGAGAGACCCAGTACTTC
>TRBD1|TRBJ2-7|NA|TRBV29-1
CSVLVRDRVSYEQYF
TGCAGCGTGCTTGTCCGGGACAGGGTTTCCTACGAGCAGTACTTC
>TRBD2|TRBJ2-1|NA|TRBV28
CASSQLSASGSLSYNEQFF
TGTGCCAGCAGTCAATTGTCGGCTAGCGGGAGTCTGTCCTACAATGAGCAGTTCTTC
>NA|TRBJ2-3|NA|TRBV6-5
CASSYSRGASDTQYF
TGTGCCAGCAGTTACTCCAGGGGGGCCTCAGATACGCAGTATTTT
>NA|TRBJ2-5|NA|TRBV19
CASSSPFRSEETQYF
TGTGCCAGTAGTTCACCTTTTAGGAGTGAAGAGACCCAGTACTTC
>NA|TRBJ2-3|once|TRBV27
CASSFYSGEPDTQYF
TGTGCCAGCAGTTTTTATTCGGGGGAACCAGATACGCAGTATTTT
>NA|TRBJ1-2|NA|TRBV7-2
CASSPSGGEGYGYTF
TGTGCCAGCAGCCCCTCGGGGGGCGAAGGCTATGGCTACACCTTC